The entry below gives a single T cell receptor beta chain sequence along with its context. What it recognizes is unknown. This sample is part of a study of shared clonotypes between healthy human individuals. The study, taken as a whole, reports: Among donors, the sharing of clonotypes was expected to be influenced by sequencing depth.

All donors qualified as healthy HIV-negative adults and had experienced no recent acute infections or vaccinations. The assay was immunoSEQ multiplex PCR, and TCRdb's table has in-frame clones only and misses some. Of roughly 2,300,000 clones listed, 85% to 95% are singletons. Per the germline V gene, CDR1 is PRHDT and CDR2 is FYEKMQ (reference sequence). V lost 3 bases and J lost 6; bases outside the gene matches: 5. This CDR3 is 14 amino acids long. The chain links TRBV13 to TRBJ1-1, with TRBD1 matching over 9 bases. Material for sequencing was naive CD4+ T cells from PBMCs. As to subset: CD45RA+ positively selected. This sequence originates from a man aged 18 to 29 in good health. Some clones in this sample may be carry-over from other donors' samples. The CDR3 loop is CASSLGQGDPEAFF. In DNA, the CDR3 is TGTGCCAGCAGCTTGGGACAGGGCGACCCTGAAGCTTTCTTT.